This T cell receptor beta chain was retrieved from a study of Ad26.COV2.S vaccination and SARS-CoV-2 variants. Assay: immunoSEQ multiplex PCR; the TCRdb copy retains only in-frame clones and omits some. The profile shows 350,000 to 500,000 clones, roughly 87% of them singletons. This clone was seen a single time. CDR3 length equals 14 residues. The germline gives CDR1 LNHDA, CDR2 SQIVND (reference sequence). V gave up 7 bases and J gave up 5 bases; unmatched junction bases: 10. The treatment denotes: about 20 received Ad26.COV2.S at low or high dose, single or two shots; several received placebo; per-sample allocation not given. After the first vaccine or placebo injection, samples were drawn on day 63. Vaccination employed an Ad26 vector expressing the Wuhan-strain SARS-CoV-2 spike.

The TCR was taken from a person aged 18-65 years who received the Ad26.COV2.S COVID-19 vaccine or a placebo. The rearrangement uses TRBV19 and TRBJ1-2; 7 bases line up with TRBD1. The sample here was peripheral blood, taken in a trial of Ad26.COV2.S vaccine versus placebo. The CDR3 DNA is TGTGCCAGTACCTACGACAGGGTGGGGTATGGCTACACCTTC. It specifies CASTYDRVGYGYTF.